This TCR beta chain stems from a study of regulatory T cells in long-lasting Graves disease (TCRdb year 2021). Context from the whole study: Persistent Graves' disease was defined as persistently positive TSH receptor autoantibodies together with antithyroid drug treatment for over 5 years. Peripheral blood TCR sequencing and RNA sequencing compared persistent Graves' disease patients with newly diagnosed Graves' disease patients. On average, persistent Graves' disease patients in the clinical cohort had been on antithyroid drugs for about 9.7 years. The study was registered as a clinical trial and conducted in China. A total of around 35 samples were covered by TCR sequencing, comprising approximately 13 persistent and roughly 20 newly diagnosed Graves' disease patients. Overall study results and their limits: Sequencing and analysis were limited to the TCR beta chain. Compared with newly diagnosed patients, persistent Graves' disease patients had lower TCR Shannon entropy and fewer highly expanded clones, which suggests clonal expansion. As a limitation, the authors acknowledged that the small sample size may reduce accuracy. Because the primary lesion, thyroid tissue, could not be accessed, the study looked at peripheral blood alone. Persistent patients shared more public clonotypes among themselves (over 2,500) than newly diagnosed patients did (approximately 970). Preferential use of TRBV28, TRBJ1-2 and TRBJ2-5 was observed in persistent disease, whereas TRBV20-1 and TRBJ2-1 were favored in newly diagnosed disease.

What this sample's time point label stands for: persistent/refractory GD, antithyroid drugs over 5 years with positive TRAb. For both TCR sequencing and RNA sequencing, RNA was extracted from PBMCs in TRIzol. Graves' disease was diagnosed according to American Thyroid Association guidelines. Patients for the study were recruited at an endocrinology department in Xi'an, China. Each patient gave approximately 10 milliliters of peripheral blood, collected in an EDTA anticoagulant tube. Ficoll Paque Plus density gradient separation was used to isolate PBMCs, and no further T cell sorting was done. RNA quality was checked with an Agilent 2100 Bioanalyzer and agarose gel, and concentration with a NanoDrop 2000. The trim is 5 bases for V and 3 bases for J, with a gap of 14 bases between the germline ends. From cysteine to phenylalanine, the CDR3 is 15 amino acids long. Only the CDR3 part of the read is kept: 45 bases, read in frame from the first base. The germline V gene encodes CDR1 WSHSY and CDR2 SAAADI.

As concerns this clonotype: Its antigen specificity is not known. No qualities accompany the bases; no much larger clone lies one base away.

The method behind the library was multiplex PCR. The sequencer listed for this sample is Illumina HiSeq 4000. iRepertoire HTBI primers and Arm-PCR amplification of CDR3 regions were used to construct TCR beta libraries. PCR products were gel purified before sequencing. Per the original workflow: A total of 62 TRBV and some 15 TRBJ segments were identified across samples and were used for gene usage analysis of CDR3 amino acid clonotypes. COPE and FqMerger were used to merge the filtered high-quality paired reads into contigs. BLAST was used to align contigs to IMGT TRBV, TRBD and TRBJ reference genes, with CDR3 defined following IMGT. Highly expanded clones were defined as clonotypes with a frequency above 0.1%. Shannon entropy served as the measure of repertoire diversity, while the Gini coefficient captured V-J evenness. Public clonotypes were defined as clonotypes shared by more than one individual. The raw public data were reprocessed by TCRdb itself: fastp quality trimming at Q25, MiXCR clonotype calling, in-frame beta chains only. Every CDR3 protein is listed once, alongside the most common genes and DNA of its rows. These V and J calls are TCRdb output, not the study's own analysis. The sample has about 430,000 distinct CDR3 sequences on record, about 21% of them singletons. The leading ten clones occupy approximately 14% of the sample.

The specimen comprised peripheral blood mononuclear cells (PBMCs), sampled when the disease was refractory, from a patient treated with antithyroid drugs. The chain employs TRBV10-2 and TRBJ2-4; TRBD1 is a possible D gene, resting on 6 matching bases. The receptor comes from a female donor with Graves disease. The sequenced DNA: TGCGCCAGCAGTCCACAGGGATTTGGCAAAAACATTCAGTACTTC. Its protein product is CASSPQGFGKNIQYF.